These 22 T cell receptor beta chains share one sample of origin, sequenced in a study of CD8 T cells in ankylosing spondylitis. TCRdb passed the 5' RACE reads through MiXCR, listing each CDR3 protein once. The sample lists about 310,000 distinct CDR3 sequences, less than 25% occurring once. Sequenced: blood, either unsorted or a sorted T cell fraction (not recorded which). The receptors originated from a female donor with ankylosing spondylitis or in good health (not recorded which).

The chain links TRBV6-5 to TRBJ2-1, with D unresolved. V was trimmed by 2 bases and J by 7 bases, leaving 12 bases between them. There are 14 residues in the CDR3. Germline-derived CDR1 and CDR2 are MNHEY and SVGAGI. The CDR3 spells CASSYPANGNEQFF. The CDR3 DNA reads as TGTGCCAGCAGTTACCCAGCTAATGGGAATGAGCAGTTCTTC.

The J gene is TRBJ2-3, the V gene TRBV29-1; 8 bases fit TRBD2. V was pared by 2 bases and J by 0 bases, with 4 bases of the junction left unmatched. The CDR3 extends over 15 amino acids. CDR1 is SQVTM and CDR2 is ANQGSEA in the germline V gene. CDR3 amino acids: CSVEIAGTSTDTQYF. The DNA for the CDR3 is TGCAGCGTTGAAATAGCGGGGACGAGCACAGATACGCAGTATTTT.

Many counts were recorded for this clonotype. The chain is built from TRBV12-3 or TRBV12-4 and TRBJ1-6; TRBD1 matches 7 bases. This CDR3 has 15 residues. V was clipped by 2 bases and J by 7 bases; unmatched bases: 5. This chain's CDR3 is CASSLLGQPNSPLHF. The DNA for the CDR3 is TGTGCCAGCAGTTTATTGGGACAGCCCAATTCACCCCTCCACTTT.

CDR3 in amino acids: CSALGGRGDYEQYF. The CDR3 coding sequence is TGCAGTGCCCTTGGAGGGAGAGGGGACTACGAGCAGTACTTC. The V and J genes are TRBV20-1 and TRBJ2-7, with D tentatively TRBD2 (6 bases). With 6 bases removed from V and 3 bases from J, the gap between germline ends came to 18 bases. The germline V gene encodes CDR1 DFQATT and CDR2 SNEGSKA (reference sequence). The CDR3 is made up of 14 amino acids.

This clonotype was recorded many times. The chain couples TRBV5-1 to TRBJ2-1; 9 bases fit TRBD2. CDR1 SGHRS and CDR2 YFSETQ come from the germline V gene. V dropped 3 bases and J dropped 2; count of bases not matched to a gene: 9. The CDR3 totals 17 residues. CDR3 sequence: CASSSIAGEGAYNEQFF. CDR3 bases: TGCGCCAGCAGCTCAATAGCGGGAGAGGGGGCCTACAATGAGCAGTTCTTC.

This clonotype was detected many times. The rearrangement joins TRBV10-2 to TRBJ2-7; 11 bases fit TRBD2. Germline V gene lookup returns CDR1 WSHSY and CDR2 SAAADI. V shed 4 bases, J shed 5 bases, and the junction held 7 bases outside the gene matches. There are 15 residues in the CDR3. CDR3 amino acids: CASSGRIAGGNEQYF. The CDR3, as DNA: TGCGCCAGCAGTGGAAGGATAGCGGGAGGGAACGAGCAGTACTTC.

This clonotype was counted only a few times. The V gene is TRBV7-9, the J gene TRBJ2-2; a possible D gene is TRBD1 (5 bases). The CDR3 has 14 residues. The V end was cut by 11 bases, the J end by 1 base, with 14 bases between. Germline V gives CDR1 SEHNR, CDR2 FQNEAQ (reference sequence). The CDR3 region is CAPNPGRNTGELFF. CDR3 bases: TGTGCCCCAAATCCAGGGCGGAACACCGGGGAGCTGTTTTTT. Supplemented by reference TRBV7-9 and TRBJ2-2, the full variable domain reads DTGVSQNPRHKITKRGQNVTFRCDPISEHNRLYWYRQTLGQGPEFLTYFQNEAQLEKSRLLSDRFSAERPKGSFSTLEIQRTEQGDSAMYLCAPNPGRNTGELFFGEGSRLTVL.

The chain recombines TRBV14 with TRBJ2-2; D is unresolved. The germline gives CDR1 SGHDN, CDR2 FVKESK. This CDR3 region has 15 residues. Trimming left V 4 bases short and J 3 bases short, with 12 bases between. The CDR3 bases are TGTGCCAGCAGCCCTTATCCAACTTACACCGGGGAGCTGTTTTTT. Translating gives CASSPYPTYTGELFF.

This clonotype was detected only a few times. The CDR3 is CASSISGNYYEQYF. CDR3 DNA sequence: TGTGCCAGCAGCATCAGCGGGAATTACTACGAGCAGTACTTC. V usage is TRBV9 and J usage is TRBJ2-7; 7 bases are shared with TRBD2. Trimming removed 4 bases from V and 3 bases from J; junction bases left unmatched: 7. The CDR3 is 14 residues long. CDR1 and CDR2 from the germline V gene are SGDLS and YYNGEE.

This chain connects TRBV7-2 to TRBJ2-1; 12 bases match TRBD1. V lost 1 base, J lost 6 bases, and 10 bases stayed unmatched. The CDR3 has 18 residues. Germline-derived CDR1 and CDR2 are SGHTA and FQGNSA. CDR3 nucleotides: TGTGCCAGCAGCTTAGTCGGGACAGGGGGCGCGCCTATCAATGAGCAGTTCTTC. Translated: CASSLVGTGGAPINEQFF.

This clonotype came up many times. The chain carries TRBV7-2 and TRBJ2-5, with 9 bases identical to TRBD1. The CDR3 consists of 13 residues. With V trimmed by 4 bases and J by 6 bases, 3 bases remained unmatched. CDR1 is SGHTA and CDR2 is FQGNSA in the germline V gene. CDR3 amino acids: CASSSGTGKTQYF. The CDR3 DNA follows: TGTGCCAGCAGCTCAGGGACAGGGAAGACCCAGTACTTC.

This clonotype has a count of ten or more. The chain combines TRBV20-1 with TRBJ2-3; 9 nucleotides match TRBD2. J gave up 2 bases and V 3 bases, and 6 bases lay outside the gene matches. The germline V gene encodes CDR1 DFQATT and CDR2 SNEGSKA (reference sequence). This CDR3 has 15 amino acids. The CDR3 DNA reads TGCAGTGCTAGGGCTAGCGGGAAGCTCACAGATACGCAGTATTTT. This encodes CSARASGKLTDTQYF.

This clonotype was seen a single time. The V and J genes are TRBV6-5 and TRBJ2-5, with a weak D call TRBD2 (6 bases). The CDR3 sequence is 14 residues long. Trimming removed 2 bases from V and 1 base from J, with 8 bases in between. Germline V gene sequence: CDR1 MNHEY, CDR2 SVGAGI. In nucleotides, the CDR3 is TGTGCCAGCAGTTACGGAGGGATCCAAGAGACCCAGTACTTC. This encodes CASSYGGIQETQYF.

DNA of the CDR3: TGCAGTGCTCCCCCGGACAGGGGGTATGGGGAGACCCAGTACTTC. Translation gives CSAPPDRGYGETQYF. This chain uses TRBV20-1 with TRBJ2-5; the match to TRBD1 covers 10 bases. The CDR3 consists of 15 residues. Per germline, CDR1 DFQATT and CDR2 SNEGSKA (reference sequence). J gave up 5 bases and V 5 bases, and 11 bases lay outside the gene matches.

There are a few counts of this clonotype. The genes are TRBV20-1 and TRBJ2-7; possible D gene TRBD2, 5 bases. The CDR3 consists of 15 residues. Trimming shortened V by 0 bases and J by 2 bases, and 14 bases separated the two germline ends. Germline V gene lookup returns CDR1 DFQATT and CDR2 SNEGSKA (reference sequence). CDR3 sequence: CSARDGRGVAYEQYF. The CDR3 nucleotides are TGCAGTGCTAGAGATGGTCGGGGTGTAGCCTACGAGCAGTACTTC.

CDR3 nucleotide sequence: TGCGCCAGCCATCCCACAGGGAACGGGGAGCTGTTTTTT. This translates into CASHPTGNGELFF. The gene calls are TRBV5-1 and TRBJ2-2, with D maybe TRBD1 (6 bases). CDR1 SGHRS and CDR2 YFSETQ come from the germline V gene. CDR3 length: 13 amino acids. Trimming removed 7 bases from V and 7 bases from J, with 14 bases in between.

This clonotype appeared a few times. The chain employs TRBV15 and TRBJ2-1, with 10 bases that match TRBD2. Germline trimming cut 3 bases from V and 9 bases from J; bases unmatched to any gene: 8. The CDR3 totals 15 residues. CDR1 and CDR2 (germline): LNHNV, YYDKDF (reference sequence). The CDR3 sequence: CATSRTSGRGIEQFF. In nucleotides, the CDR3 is TGTGCCACCAGCAGGACTAGCGGGCGCGGTATTGAGCAGTTCTTC.

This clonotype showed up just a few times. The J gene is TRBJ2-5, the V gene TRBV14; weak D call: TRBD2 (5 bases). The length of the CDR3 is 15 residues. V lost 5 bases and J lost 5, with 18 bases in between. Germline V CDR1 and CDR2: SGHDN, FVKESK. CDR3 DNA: TGTGCCAGCAGCACCCGCGGGCGGCTACGGGAGACCCAGTACTTC. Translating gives CASSTRGRLRETQYF.

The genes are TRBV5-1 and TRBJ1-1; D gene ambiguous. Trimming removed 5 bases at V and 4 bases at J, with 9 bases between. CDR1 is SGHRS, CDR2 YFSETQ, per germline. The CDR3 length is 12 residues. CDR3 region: CASREGGTEAFF. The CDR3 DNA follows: TGCGCCAGCAGAGAGGGTGGCACTGAAGCTTTCTTT.

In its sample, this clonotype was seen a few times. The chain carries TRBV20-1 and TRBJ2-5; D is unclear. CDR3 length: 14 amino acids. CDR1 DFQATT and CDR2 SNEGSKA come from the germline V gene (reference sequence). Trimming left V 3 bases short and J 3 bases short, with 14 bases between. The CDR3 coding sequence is TGCAGTGCTAGTTCTCGCTGGACCGAAGAGACCCAGTACTTC. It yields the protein CSASSRWTEETQYF.

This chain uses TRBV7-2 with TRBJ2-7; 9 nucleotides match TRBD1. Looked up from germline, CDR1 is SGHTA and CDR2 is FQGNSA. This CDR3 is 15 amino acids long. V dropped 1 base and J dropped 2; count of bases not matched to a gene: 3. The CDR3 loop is CASSLEGTGTYEQYF. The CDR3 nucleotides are TGTGCCAGCAGCTTAGAAGGGACAGGGACCTACGAGCAGTACTTC.

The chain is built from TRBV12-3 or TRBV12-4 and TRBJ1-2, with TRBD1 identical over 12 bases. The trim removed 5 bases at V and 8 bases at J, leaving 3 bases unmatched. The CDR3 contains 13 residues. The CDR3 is CASSLGTGGGYTF. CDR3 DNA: TGTGCCAGCAGTCTCGGGACAGGGGGCGGCTACACCTTC.